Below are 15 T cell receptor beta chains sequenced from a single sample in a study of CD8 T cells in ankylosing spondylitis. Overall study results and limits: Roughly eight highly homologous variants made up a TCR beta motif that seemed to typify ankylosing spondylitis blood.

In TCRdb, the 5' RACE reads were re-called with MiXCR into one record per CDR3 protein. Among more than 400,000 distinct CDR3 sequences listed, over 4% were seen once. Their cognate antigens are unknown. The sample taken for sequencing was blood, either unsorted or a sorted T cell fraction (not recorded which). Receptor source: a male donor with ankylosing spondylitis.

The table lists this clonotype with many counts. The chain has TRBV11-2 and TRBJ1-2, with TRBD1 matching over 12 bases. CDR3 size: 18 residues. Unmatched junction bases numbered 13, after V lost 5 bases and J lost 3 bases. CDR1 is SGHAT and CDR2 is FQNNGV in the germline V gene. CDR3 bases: TGTGCCAGCAGCGACTCCGGGACAGGGGGCCTTCTTGACTATGGCTACACCTTC. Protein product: CASSDSGTGGLLDYGYTF.

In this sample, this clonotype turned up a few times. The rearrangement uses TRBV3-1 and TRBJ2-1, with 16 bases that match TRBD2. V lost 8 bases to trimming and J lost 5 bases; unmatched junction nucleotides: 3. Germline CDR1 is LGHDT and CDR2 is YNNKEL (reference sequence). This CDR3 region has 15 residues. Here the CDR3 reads CASGTSGGADNEQFF. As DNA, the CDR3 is TGTGCCAGCGGGACTAGCGGGGGGGCCGACAATGAGCAGTTCTTC.

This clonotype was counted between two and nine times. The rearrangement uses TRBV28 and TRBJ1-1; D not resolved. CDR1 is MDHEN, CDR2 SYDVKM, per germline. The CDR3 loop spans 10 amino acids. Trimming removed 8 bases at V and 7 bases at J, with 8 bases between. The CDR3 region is CASADYEAFF. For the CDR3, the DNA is TGTGCCAGCGCGGATTATGAAGCTTTCTTT.

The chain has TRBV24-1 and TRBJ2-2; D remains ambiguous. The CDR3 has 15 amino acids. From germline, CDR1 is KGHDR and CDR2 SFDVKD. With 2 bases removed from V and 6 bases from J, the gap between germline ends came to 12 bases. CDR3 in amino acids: CATSDSAPGAGELFF. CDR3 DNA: TGTGCCACCAGTGATTCCGCCCCAGGAGCCGGGGAGCTGTTTTTT.

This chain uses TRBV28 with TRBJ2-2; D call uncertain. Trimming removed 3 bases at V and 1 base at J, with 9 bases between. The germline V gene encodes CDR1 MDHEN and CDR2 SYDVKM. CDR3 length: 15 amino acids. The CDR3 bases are TGTGCCAGCAGTTTTCGGGCCCGGAACACCGGGGAGCTGTTTTTT. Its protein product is CASSFRARNTGELFF.

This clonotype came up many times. CDR3 amino acids: CASSVGGEGNQPQHF. The CDR3 region has the DNA TGTGCCAGCAGCGTAGGAGGGGAGGGCAATCAGCCCCAGCATTTT. This chain links TRBV9 with TRBJ1-5, with D maybe TRBD1 (5 bases). V was cut by 0 bases and J by 2 bases, with 9 bases left in between. CDR1 is SGDLS, CDR2 YYNGEE, per germline. The CDR3 spans 15 residues. Looking up the rest from reference TRBV9 and TRBJ1-5 gives the full variable domain: DSGVTQTPKHLITATGQRVTLRCSPRSGDLSVYWYQQSLDQGLQFLIQYYNGEERAKGNILERFSAQQFPDLHSELNLSSLELGDSALYFCASSVGGEGNQPQHFGDGTRLSIL.

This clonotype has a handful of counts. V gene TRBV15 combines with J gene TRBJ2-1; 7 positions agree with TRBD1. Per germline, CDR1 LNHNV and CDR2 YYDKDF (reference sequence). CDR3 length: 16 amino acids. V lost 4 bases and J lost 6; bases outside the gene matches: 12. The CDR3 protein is CATSNSRDRPSNEQFF. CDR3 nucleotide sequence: TGTGCCACCAGCAACAGTAGGGACAGACCTTCCAATGAGCAGTTCTTC.

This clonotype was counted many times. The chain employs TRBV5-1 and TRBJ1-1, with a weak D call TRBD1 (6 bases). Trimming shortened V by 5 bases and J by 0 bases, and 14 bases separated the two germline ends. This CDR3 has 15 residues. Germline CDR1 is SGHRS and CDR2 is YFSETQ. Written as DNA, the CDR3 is TGCGCCAGCAGGGGGGCAGGGGCCCTGAACACTGAAGCTTTCTTT. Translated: CASRGAGALNTEAFF.

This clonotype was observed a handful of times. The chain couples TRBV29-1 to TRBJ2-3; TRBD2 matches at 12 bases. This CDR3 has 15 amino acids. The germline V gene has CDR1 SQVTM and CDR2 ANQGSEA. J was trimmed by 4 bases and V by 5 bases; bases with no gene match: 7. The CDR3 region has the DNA TGCAGCGTTTGGTCTAGCGGGAGGGTAGCAGATACGCAGTATTTT. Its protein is CSVWSSGRVADTQYF.

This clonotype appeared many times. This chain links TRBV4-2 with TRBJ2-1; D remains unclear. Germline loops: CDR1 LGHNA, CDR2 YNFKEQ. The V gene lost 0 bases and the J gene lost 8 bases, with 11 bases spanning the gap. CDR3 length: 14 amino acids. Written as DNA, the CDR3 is TGTGCCAGCAGCCAAGAATGGCTAAAGGATGAGCAGTTCTTC. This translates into CASSQEWLKDEQFF.

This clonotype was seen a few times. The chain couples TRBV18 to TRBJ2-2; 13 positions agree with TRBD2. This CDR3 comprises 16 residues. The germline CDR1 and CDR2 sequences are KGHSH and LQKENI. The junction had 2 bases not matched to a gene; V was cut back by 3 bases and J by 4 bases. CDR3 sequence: CASSPWTSGSTGELFF. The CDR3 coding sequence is TGTGCCAGCTCACCCTGGACTAGCGGGAGCACCGGGGAGCTGTTTTTT.

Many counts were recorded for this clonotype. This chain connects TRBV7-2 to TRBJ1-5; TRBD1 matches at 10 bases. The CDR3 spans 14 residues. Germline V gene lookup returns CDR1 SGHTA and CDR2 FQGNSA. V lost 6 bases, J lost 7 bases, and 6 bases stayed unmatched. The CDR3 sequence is CASRETGGHQPQHF. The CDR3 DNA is TGTGCCAGCAGGGAGACAGGGGGCCACCAGCCCCAGCATTTT.

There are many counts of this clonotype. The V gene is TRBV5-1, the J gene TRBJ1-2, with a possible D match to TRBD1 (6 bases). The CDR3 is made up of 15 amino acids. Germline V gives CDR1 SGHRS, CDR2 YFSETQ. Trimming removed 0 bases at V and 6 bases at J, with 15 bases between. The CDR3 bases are TGCGCCAGCAGCTTGGCACCAGGGGTAGACGATGGCTACACCTTC. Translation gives CASSLAPGVDDGYTF.

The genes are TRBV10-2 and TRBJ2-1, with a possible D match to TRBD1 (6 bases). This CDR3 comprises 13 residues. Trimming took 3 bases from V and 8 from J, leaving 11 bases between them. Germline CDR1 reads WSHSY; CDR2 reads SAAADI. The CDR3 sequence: CASSDWGLDEQFF. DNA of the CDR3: TGCGCCAGCAGTGATTGGGGGCTAGATGAGCAGTTCTTC.

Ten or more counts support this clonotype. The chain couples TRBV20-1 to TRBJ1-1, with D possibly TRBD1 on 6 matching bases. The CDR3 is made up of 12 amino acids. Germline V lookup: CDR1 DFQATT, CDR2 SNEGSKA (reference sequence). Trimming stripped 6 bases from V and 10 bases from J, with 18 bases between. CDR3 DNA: TGCAGTGCAAGTCGCAGGGGCGCGGTAGCTTTCTTT. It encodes CSASRRGAVAFF.